The rows below give T cell receptor beta chains drawn from one sample of a study of cytomegalovirus exposure and HLA in healthy donors. The table came from immunoSEQ multiplex PCR; TCRdb's copy has only in-frame clones and leaves some out. This table has about 170,000 clones, roughly 79% appearing once. Sequences were obtained from PBMCs. The receptors were gathered from a woman between 25 and 40 years old in good health and CMV-seropositive. Both conserved end residues are part of each CDR3. The D gene is left open where the match is weak. Expanded clones get a size class; other rows say once, few or many, or leave the size out.

TRBJ1-1,few,.,TRBV7-2,TGTGCCAGCAGCCCGGGGAGGGGAAACACTGAAGCTTTCTTT,CASSPGRGNTEAFF
TRBJ1-6,.,.,TRBV10-3,TGTGCCATCAGCCCGGGACTCACAAATTCACCCCTCCACTTT,CAISPGLTNSPLHF
TRBJ2-3,.,TRBD1,TRBV10-3,TGTGCCATCAGTAGGGACAGCTTATCCCCCACAGATACGCAGTATTTT,CAISRDSLSPTDTQYF
TRBJ1-3,.,TRBD1,TRBV10-3,TGTGCCATCAGTGAGCGGGGGCATCGACAGGGGTTGGGTGGAAACACCATATATTTT,CAISERGHRQGLGGNTIYF
TRBJ2-6,few,TRBD1,TRBV28,TGTGCCAGCAGTCCTAGATCAGGGGGTGCTGGGGCCAACGTCCTGACTTTC,CASSPRSGGAGANVLTF
TRBJ2-1,.,.,TRBV15,TGTGCCACCAGCTTCCGGGAAGACAATGAGCAGTTCTTC,CATSFREDNEQFF
TRBJ1-2,few,.,TRBV27,TGTGCCAGCAGTCTACAGGCTACAAAGGGTCCCTATGGCTACACCTTC,CASSLQATKGPYGYTF
TRBJ1-2,.,TRBD1,TRBV10-3,TGTGCCATCAGTGAGGGGACAGTAATTTATGGCTACACCTTC,CAISEGTVIYGYTF
TRBJ2-7,.,.,TRBV6-6,TGTGCCAGCAGTCAGCAGGGCCCCTCCGCCGAGCAGTACTTC,CASSQQGPSAEQYF
TRBJ1-1,.,TRBD1,TRBV6-6,TGTGCCAGCAGGCTCAGGGGGATGGGGATGAACACTGAAGCTTTCTTT,CASRLRGMGMNTEAFF
TRBJ2-1,.,TRBD1,TRBV29-1,TGCAGCGTGACAGGGACGAGCTCCTACAATGAGCAGTTCTTC,CSVTGTSSYNEQFF
TRBJ2-5,.,.,TRBV6-1,TGTGCCAGCAATCTCTTAGAGACCCAGTACTTC,CASNLLETQYF
TRBJ1-2,once,.,TRBV28,TGTGCCAGCAGTATGCTTCTCGGTGGCTACACCTTC,CASSMLLGGYTF
TRBJ2-5,.,TRBD2,TRBV25-1,TGTGCCAGCAGTCATTTTGCGGGGGGGCAAGAGACCCAGTACTTC,CASSHFAGGQETQYF
TRBJ1-5,.,TRBD1,TRBV30,TGTGCCTGGAGTAAGGACAGGAATCAGCCCCAGCATTTT,CAWSKDRNQPQHF
TRBJ2-1,.,TRBD1,TRBV5-4,TGTGCCAGCAGACCGACAGGGAGAATTGAGCAGTTCTTC,CASRPTGRIEQFF
TRBJ1-2,.,TRBD1,TRBV19,TGTGCCAGTAGTATTCACACAGGGGTCTATGGCTACACCTTC,CASSIHTGVYGYTF
TRBJ2-7,.,.,TRBV7-9,TGTGCCAGCAGCTTAGGGGACAAAGATCAGCAGTACTTC,CASSLGDKDQQYF
TRBJ2-2,.,TRBD2,TRBV29-1,TGCAGCGCTAGGGCCGCGGGGGCGAACACCGGGGAGCTGTTTTTT,CSARAAGANTGELFF
TRBJ2-5,.,.,TRBV30,TGTGCCTGGAGCACCCGACTGCGGGAGACCCAGTACTTC,CAWSTRLRETQYF
TRBJ2-7,.,.,TRBV19,TGTGCCAGTAGTATGATATTTTTTGAAGGGGCTGGGACCTACGAGCAGTACTTC,CASSMIFFEGAGTYEQYF
TRBJ1-2,.,TRBD1,TRBV6-5,TGTGCCAGCAGTCCTGACAGGGACTACTATGGCTACACCTTC,CASSPDRDYYGYTF
TRBJ2-5,.,.,TRBV9,TGTGCCAGCAGCGTAGGAATGAGAGCAGGGGGCGGGGGAGAGACCCAGTACTTC,CASSVGMRAGGGGETQYF
TRBJ2-3,few,.,TRBV6-1,TGTGCCAGCAGTGCAACATACACAGATACGCAGTATTTT,CASSATYTDTQYF
TRBJ2-7,.,.,TRBV7-9,TGTGCCAGCAGCGTAGACCCAGTGGGACAAGGCTACGAGCAGTACTTC,CASSVDPVGQGYEQYF
TRBJ1-1,.,TRBD1,TRBV5-4,TGTGCCAGCTTCCGAGTCCGGGACAGAGTTTTAAACACTGAAGCTTTCTTT,CASFRVRDRVLNTEAFF
TRBJ1-1,.,.,TRBV7-9,TGTGCCAGCAGCTTAGCCCGTATATTCACTGAAGCTTTCTTT,CASSLARIFTEAFF
TRBJ2-3,.,TRBD1,TRBV6-1,TGTGCCAGTAAAAGACAGGGGGCAGATACGCAGTATTTT,CASKRQGADTQYF
TRBJ2-5,.,.,TRBV15,TGTGCCACCAGCATTGGGCTTTGGGAGACCCAGTACTTC,CATSIGLWETQYF
TRBJ2-5,.,.,TRBV7-9,TGTGCCAGCAGCTCGCCGGGACTCCTCCAAGAGACCCAGTACTTC,CASSSPGLLQETQYF
TRBJ1-2,few,TRBD1,TRBV19,TGTGCCAGTAGTATAGATGAGGGGACAGCTAATGGCTACACCTTC,CASSIDEGTANGYTF
TRBJ1-5,.,.,TRBV5-6,TGTGCCAGCAGCTTGTGGACAGACAGACAGCCCCAGCATTTT,CASSLWTDRQPQHF
TRBJ1-2,.,.,TRBV5-6,TGTGCCAGCAGCTCCCAGGGGAGAGGGGGCTACACCTTC,CASSSQGRGGYTF
TRBJ1-6,few,.,TRBV4-3,TGCGCCAGCAGCCAAGCGATAGAGTATAATTCACCCCTCCACTTT,CASSQAIEYNSPLHF
TRBJ2-2,.,TRBD1,TRBV4-3,TGCGCCAGCAGCCAAGATCCGGCAGGGGGCATGGTCGGGGAGCTGTTTTTT,CASSQDPAGGMVGELFF